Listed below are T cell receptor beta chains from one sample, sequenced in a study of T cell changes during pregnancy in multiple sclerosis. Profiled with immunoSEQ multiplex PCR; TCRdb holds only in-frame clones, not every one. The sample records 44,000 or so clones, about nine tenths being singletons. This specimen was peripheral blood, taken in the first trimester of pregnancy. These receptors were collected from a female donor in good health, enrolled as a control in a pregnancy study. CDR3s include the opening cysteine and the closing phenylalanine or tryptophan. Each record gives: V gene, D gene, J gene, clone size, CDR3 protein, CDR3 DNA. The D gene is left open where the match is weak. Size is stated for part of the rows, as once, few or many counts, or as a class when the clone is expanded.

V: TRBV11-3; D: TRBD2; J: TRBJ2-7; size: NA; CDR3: CASSPGTSGSGSEQYF; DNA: TGTGCCAGCAGCCCCGGGACTAGCGGGAGCGGATCCGAGCAGTACTTC
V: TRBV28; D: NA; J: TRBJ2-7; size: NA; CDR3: CASSLFRSWFEQYF; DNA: TGTGCCAGCAGTTTATTCAGGTCCTGGTTCGAGCAGTACTTC
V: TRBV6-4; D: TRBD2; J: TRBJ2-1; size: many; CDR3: CASSDGTSGGANEQFF; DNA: TGTGCCAGCAGTGACGGGACTAGCGGGGGGGCCAATGAGCAGTTCTTC
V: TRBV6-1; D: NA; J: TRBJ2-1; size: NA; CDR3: CASSEVSVLDNEQFF; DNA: TGTGCCAGCAGTGAAGTATCGGTCTTGGACAATGAGCAGTTCTTC
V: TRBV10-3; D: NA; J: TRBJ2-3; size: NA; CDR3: CAISESGAGWTDTQYF; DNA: TGTGCCATCAGTGAGTCGGGAGCGGGTTGGACAGATACGCAGTATTTT
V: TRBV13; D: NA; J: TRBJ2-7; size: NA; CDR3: CASNTGENSYEQYF; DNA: TGTGCCAGCAATACTGGAGAAAATTCCTACGAGCAGTACTTC
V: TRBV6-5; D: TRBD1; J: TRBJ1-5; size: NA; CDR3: CASANRGTNQPQHF; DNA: TGTGCCAGCGCGAACAGGGGAACTAATCAGCCCCAGCATTTT
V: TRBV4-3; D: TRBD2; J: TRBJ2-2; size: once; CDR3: CASSQRLAGGAGGGELFF; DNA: TGCGCCAGCAGCCAAAGACTAGCGGGAGGGGCGGGTGGCGGGGAGCTGTTTTTT
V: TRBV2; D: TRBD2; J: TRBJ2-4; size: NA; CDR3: CASSGSTGLAGAGNIQYF; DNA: TGTGCCAGCAGTGGTTCTACCGGGTTAGCGGGGGCGGGGAACATTCAGTACTTC
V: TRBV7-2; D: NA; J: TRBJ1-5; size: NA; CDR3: CASSLGGLDQPQHF; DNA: TGTGCCAGCAGCTTAGGAGGGCTGGATCAGCCCCAGCATTTT
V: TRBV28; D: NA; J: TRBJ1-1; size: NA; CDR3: CASTLGVDTEAFF; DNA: TGTGCCAGCACCCTCGGGGTGGACACTGAAGCTTTCTTT
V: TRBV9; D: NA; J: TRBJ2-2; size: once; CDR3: CASSVRGANTGELFF; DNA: TGTGCCAGCAGCGTTAGAGGCGCGAACACCGGGGAGCTGTTTTTT
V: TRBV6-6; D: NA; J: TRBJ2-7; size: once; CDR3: CASSSAGGYEQYF; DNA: TGTGCCAGCAGTTCTGCCGGGGGCTACGAGCAGTACTTC
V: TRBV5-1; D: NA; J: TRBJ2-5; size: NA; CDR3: CASSWGETGTGETQYF; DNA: TGCGCCAGCAGCTGGGGAGAAACAGGGACGGGAGAGACCCAGTACTTC
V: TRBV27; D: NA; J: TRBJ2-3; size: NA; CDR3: CASSSSRQDITDTQYF; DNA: TGTGCCAGCAGTTCCTCAAGACAGGACATCACAGATACGCAGTATTTT
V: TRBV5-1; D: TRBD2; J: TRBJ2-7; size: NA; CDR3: CASSLKASGYEQYF; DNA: TGCGCCAGCAGCTTGAAGGCTAGCGGATACGAGCAGTACTTC
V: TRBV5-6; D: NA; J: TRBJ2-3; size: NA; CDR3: CASSFDQGADTQYF; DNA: TGTGCCAGCAGCTTCGATCAGGGCGCAGATACGCAGTATTTT
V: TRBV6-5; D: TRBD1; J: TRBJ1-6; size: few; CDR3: CASSQWRTGSPLHF; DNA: TGTGCCAGCAGTCAATGGAGGACAGGGTCACCCCTCCACTTT
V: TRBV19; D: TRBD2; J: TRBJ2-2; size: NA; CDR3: CASSITGLAGGHTGELFF; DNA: TGTGCCAGTAGTATTACCGGTCTAGCGGGGGGGCATACCGGGGAGCTGTTTTTT
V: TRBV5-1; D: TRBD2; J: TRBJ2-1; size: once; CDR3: CASSLDLLAATVDNEQFF; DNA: TGCGCCAGCAGCTTGGATTTACTAGCGGCTACCGTAGATAATGAGCAGTTCTTC
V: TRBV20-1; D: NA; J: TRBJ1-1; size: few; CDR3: CSATGNTEAFF; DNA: TGCAGTGCAACAGGGAACACTGAAGCTTTCTTT
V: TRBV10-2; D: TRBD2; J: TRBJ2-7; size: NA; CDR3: CASRKRGAAYEQYF; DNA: TGCGCCAGCAGAAAGCGGGGGGCTGCCTACGAGCAGTACTTC
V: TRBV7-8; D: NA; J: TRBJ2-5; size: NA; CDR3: CASIILGGAVVRETQYF; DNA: TGTGCCAGCATCATCCTGGGGGGGGCGGTGGTTAGAGAGACCCAGTACTTC
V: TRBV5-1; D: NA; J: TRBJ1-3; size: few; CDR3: CASSLLGNTIYF; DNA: TGCGCCAGCAGCTTACTTGGAAACACCATATATTTT
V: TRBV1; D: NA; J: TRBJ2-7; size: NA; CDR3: CTSSRADRVVLEQYF; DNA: TGCACCAGCAGCCGGGCGGACAGGGTAGTGCTCGAGCAGTACTTC
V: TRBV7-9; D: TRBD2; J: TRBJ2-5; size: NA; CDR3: CTSSVRERETQYF; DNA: TGTACCAGCAGTGTGCGGGAGCGGGAGACCCAGTACTTC
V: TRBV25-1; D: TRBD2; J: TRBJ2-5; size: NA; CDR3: CASSPLHTSAKTQYF; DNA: TGTGCCAGCAGTCCCCTCCATACTAGCGCAAAGACCCAGTACTTC
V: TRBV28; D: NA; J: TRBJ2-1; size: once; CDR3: CASSSHGSYNEQFF; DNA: TGTGCCAGCAGCTCCCACGGCTCCTACAATGAGCAGTTCTTC
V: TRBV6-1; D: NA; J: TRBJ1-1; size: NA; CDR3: CASGQFILDTEAFF; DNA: TGTGCCAGCGGACAGTTTATCTTGGACACTGAAGCTTTCTTT
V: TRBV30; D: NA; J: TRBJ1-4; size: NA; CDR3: CAWSYGHGTNEKLFF; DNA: TGTGCCTGGAGTTACGGACATGGCACTAATGAAAAACTGTTTTTT
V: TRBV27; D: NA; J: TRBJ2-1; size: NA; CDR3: CASSSLRGGLNEQFF; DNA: TGTGCCAGCAGTTCCCTAAGGGGGGGCCTCAATGAGCAGTTCTTC
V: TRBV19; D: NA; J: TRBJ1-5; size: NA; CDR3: CASRQTGSDQPQHF; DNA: TGTGCCAGTAGACAAACAGGGTCCGATCAGCCCCAGCATTTT
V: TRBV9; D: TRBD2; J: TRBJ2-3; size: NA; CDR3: CASSVFSGAESDTQYF; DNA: TGTGCCAGCAGCGTCTTTAGCGGGGCAGAGTCTGATACGCAGTATTTT
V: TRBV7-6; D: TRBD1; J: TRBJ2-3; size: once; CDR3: CASSLPGQGSYTQYF; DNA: TGTGCCAGCAGCTTACCGGGACAGGGGTCATATACGCAGTATTTT
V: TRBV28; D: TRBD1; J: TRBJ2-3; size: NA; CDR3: CASSFIPGQGTDTQYF; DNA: TGTGCCAGCAGTTTCATACCGGGACAGGGAACAGATACGCAGTATTTT
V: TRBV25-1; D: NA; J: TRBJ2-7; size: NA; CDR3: CASSRDFYEQYF; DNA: TGTGCCAGCAGCCGGGACTTCTACGAGCAGTACTTC
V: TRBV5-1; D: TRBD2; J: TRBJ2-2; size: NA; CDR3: CASSLGTMNTGELFF; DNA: TGCGCCAGCAGCTTAGGGACTATGAACACCGGGGAGCTGTTTTTT